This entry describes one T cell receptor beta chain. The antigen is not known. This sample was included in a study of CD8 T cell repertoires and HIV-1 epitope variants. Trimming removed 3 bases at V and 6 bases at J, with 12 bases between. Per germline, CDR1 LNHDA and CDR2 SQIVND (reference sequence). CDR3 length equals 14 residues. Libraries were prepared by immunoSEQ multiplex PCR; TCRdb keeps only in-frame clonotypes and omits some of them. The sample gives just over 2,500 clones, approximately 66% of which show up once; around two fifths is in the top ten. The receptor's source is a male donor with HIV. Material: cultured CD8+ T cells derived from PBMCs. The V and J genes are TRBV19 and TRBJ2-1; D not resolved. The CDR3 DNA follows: TGTGCCAGTAGTATTCGCCTACCGGGCAATGAGCAGTTCTTC. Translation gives CASSIRLPGNEQFF.